This TCR beta chain was sequenced in a study of cytomegalovirus exposure and HLA in healthy donors. Across the study: In a previous analysis, 110 million or so unique TCR beta sequences were found from 170 million or so T cells.

With 3 bases clipped from V and 6 bases from J, the junction kept 8 bases outside the gene matches. The CDR3 is made up of 16 amino acids. CDR1 and CDR2 (germline): LGHNA, YNFKEQ. The primer mix had 60 Vbeta and 13 Jbeta primers. Profiling relied on immunoSEQ multiplex PCR, and the TCRdb table lists in-frame clones only, not all of them. In the table there are around 150,000 clones, roughly two thirds of which are singletons. In regard to this clone: The antigen is not known.

Findings and limits, study-wide: Among donors in an Asian-associated ancestry cluster, a later analysis reportedly found fewer N-insertions than the approximately 700-donor mean.

Healthy donors of bone marrow made up the group. The sequenced material came from PBMCs. The rearrangement links TRBV4-2 to TRBJ2-1, with TRBD2 identical over 10 bases. The source is a human donor in good health. The CDR3 region is CASSHTSGGASNEQFF. In DNA form, the CDR3 reads TGTGCCAGCAGCCATACGAGCGGGGGGGCCTCCAATGAGCAGTTCTTC.